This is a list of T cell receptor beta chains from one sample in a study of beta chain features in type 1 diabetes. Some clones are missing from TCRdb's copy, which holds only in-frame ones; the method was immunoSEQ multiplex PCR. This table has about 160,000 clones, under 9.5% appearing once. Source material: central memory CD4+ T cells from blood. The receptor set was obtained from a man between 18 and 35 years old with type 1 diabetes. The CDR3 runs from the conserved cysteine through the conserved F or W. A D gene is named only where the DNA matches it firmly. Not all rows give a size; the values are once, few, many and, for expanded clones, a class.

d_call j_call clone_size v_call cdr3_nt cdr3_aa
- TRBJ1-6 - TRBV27 TGTGCCAGCAGTTTAAACAGGAATTATAATTCACCCCTCCACTTT CASSLNRNYNSPLHF
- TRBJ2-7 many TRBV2 TGTGCCAGCAGGATACAGGGTACAGGCTATTACGAGCAGTACTTC CASRIQGTGYYEQYF
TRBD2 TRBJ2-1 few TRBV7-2 TGTGCCAGCAGCCCACCCGGGACTAGCAACAATGAGCAGTTCTTC CASSPPGTSNNEQFF
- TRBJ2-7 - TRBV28 TGTGCCAGCAGCCCCACGAGGGACTACGAGCAGTACTTC CASSPTRDYEQYF
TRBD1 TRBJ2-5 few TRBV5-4 TGTGCCCAATCGTGGCAGGGGGCTATGGAGACCCAGTACTTC CAQSWQGAMETQYF
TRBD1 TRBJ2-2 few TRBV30 TGTGCCTGGGGACAGGGCCGGGAGCTGTTTTTT CAWGQGRELFF
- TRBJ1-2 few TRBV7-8 TGTGCCAGCAGCTTAGAGCGGATGAGCGGCTACACCTTC CASSLERMSGYTF
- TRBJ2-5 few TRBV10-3 TGTGCCATCAGTATGACAGGCCCTCAAGAGACCCAGTACTTC CAISMTGPQETQYF
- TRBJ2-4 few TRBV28 TGTGCCAGCACTTCAGGGGTGGACATTCAGTACTTC CASTSGVDIQYF
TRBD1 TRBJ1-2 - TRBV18 TGTGCCAGCTCACCGAACCTACAGGGGGCGCAGGACGGCTACACCTTC CASSPNLQGAQDGYTF
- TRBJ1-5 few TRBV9 TGTGCCAGCAGCGTAGGTGTCAGTAATCAGCCCCAGCATTTT CASSVGVSNQPQHF
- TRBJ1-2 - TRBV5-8 TGTGCCAGCAGAGGGTTGTGGTCTCCTGGGGCTGGCTACACCTTC CASRGLWSPGAGYTF
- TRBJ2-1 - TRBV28 TGTGCCAGCAGTTTATGGGCGGGCGGCTCCTACAATGAGCAGTTCTTC CASSLWAGGSYNEQFF
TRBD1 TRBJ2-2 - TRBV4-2 TGTGCCAGCAGCCAAGTCCGGACAGGGGTGGAGCTGTTTTTT CASSQVRTGVELFF
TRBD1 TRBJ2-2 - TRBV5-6 TGTGCCAGCAGCTTGTTTAGTGGGACAGGCGGCACCGGGGAGCTGTTTTTT CASSLFSGTGGTGELFF
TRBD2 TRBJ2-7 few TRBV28 TGTGCCAGCAGTCCCCCCGGCAGCGGGAGGTCCTACGAGCAGTACTTC CASSPPGSGRSYEQYF
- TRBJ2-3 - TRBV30 TGTGCCTGGAGTTTAGGGGGGAGGGGAGGCACAGATACGCAGTATTTT CAWSLGGRGGTDTQYF
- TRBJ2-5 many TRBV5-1 TGCGCCAGCAGCTGGAGGGAGTCCCAAGAGACCCAGTACTTC CASSWRESQETQYF
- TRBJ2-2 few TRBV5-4 TGTGCCAGCAGCGTAATACGGGGGGCAAACACCGGGGAGCTGTTTTTT CASSVIRGANTGELFF
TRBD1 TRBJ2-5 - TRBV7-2 TGTGCCAGCAGCCGGGACAGGGGTAAAGAGACCCAGTACTTC CASSRDRGKETQYF
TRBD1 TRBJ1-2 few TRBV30 TGTGCCTGGAGTGTACAAGGGGCAGGGGGCCACTATGGCTACACCTTC CAWSVQGAGGHYGYTF
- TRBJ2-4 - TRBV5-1 TGCGCCAGCAGCCAGAGTTTGAGGGAAGGAGGTAACATTCAGTACTTC CASSQSLREGGNIQYF
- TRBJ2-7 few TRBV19 TGTGCCAGTAGCCCCTCCGTGAGGCGAGGGTCCTACGAGCAGTACTTC CASSPSVRRGSYEQYF
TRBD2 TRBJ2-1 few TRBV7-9 TGTGCCAGCAGCTCCTCGGGACTAGCAGGGAATGAGCAGTTCTTC CASSSSGLAGNEQFF
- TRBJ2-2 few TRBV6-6 TGTGCCAGCAGCTTCCTAGCCGGGGAGCTGTTTTTT CASSFLAGELFF
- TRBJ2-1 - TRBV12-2 TGTGCAAGTCGCTTAAATCCCAGGGTTAGCGGGACCCGCAACCCCCCAAAACACAATGAGCAGTTCTTC CASRLNPRVSGTRNPPKHNEQFF
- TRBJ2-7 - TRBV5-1 TGCGCCAGCAGCTTGGAACTGACTAGCTCCTACGAGCAGTACTTC CASSLELTSSYEQYF
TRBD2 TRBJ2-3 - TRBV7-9 TGTGCCAGCAGCTTAGGGGGGACTAGCGGGGTTACAGATACGCAGTATTTT CASSLGGTSGVTDTQYF
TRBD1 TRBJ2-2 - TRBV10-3 TGTGCCATCAGTCCCCGGGACAGGGAGGACACCGGGGAGCTGTTTTTT CAISPRDREDTGELFF
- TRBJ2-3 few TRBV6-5 TGTGCCAGCAGTTACGCCGGGACTTTGAGCACAGATACGCAGTATTTT CASSYAGTLSTDTQYF
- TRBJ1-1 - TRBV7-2 TGTGCCAGCAGCCCCCACATGAACACTGAAGCTTTCTTT CASSPHMNTEAFF
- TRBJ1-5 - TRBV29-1 TGCAGCGTTGGTGGGGGGAACAATCAGCCCCAGCATTTT CSVGGGNNQPQHF
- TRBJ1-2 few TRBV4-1 TGCGCCAGCAGCCGTCGGGATAACTATGGCTACACCTTC CASSRRDNYGYTF
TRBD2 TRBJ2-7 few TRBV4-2 TGTGCCAGCAGCCAAGTCGGGACTAGCGGGGGATCCTACGAGCAGTACTTC CASSQVGTSGGSYEQYF
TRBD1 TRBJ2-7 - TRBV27 TGTGCCAGCAGTCGACAGGGTGCCTACATTACAAGCTCCTACGAGCAGTACTTC CASSRQGAYITSSYEQYF
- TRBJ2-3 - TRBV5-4 TGTGCCAGCAGCTTGGACACCCGCTTGGATACGCAGTATTTT CASSLDTRLDTQYF
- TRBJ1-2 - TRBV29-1 TGCAGCGTTAAGGGGCTTCGGTATGGCTACACCTTC CSVKGLRYGYTF
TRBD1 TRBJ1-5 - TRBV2 TGTGCCAGCAGGGGGGGACAGGGAAAAGATCAGCCCCAGCATTTT CASRGGQGKDQPQHF
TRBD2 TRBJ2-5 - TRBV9 TGTGCCAGCAGCGGCGGGACTAGCGGGGGGCCTAGGCAAGAGACCCAGTACTTC CASSGGTSGGPRQETQYF
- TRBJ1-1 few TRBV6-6 TGTGCCAGCAGTTCGCCATCCGGGATCAACACTGAAGCTTTCTTT CASSSPSGINTEAFF
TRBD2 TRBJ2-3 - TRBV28 TGTGCCAGCAGCCGGCCCGGGGCGGGAGGGCTGGATACGCAGTATTTT CASSRPGAGGLDTQYF
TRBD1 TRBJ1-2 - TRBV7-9 TGTGCCAGCAACGACAGGGCTAAGGGGGTCTATGGCTACACCTTC CASNDRAKGVYGYTF
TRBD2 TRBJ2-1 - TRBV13 TGTGCCAGCAGCTCAGGGACTAGCTACAATGAGCAGTTCTTC CASSSGTSYNEQFF
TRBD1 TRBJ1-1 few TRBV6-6 TGTGCCAGCAGTTACTTTTTGGGACAGGGAGGCACTGAAGCTTTCTTT CASSYFLGQGGTEAFF
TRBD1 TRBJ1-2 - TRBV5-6 TGTGCCAGCAGACGACAGGGGGGTGTTGAAGGGGGCTACACCTTC CASRRQGGVEGGYTF
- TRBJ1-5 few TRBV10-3 TGTGCCGTCGCCCCCTTTGGCGGGTCCAATCAGCCCCAGCATTTT CAVAPFGGSNQPQHF
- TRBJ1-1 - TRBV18 TGTGCCAGCTCACCTTTGAACAGAGTGAACACTGAAGCTTTCTTT CASSPLNRVNTEAFF
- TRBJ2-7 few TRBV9 TGTGCCAGCAGCCGTCTAGTGCTCCTCGAGCAGTACTTC CASSRLVLLEQYF